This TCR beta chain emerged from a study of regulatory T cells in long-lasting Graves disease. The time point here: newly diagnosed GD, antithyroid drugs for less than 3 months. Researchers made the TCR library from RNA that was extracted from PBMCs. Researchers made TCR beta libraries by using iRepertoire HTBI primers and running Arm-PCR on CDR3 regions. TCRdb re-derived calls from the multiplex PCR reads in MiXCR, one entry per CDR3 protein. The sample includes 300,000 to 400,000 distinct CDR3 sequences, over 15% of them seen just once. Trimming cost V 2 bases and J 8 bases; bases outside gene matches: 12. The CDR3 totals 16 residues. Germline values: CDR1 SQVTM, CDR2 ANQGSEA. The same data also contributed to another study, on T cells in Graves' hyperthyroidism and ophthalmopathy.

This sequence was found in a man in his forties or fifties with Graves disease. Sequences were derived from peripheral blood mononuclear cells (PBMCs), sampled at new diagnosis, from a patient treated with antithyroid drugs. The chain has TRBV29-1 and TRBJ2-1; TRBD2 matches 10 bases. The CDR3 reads CSVEPPPGTSADEQFF. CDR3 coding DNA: TGCAGCGTTGAACCCCCACCCGGGACTAGCGCCGATGAGCAGTTCTTC.